Below, 32 T cell receptor beta chains from the same sample are listed, as sequenced in a study of blood T cell repertoires in COVID-19 (dated by TCRdb to the early 2020s). Libraries were built with the immunoSEQ multiplex PCR assay. The table was pulled from immuneACCESS by TCRdb, which kept in-frame rearrangements only. Such tables lose some clones; where checked, under half of the loss comes from unresolved V genes, and the rest has no known cause. In all, the sample holds approximately 100,000 clones, and roughly 76% of those were seen once. About 10% of the sample rests with the top ten. Sequencing was performed on peripheral blood. These receptors came from a human donor in a cohort sampled during active COVID-19.

The chain uses TRBV9 and TRBJ1-2; 7 bases agree with TRBD1. V dropped 1 base and J dropped 7; count of bases not matched to a gene: 16. The germline V gene encodes CDR1 SGDLS and CDR2 YYNGEE. The CDR3 has 17 residues. CDR3 nucleotide sequence: TGTGCCAGCAGCGTAACCCCGGGAGCAGGGGGAGGTCCTGGCTACACCTTC. Translated: CASSVTPGAGGGPGYTF.

The chain has TRBV4-2 and TRBJ2-4; possible D gene TRBD2, 6 bases. Trimming removed 1 base from V and 2 bases from J, with 15 bases in between. This CDR3 region has 17 residues. Germline V gene lookup returns CDR1 LGHNA and CDR2 YNFKEQ. This CDR3 is CASSQAGGESPKNIQYF. Here the CDR3 DNA reads TGTGCCAGCAGCCAAGCGGGCGGGGAGTCCCCCAAAAACATTCAGTACTTC.

The J gene is TRBJ1-4, the V gene TRBV7-9; 11 bases map to TRBD1. Germline-derived CDR1 and CDR2 are SEHNR and FQNEAQ (reference sequence). This CDR3 contains 14 residues. After removal of 3 bases from V and 8 bases from J, the junction contained 2 bases not matched to a gene. This CDR3 is CASSLGQGVEKLFF. Written as DNA, the CDR3 is TGTGCCAGCAGCTTGGGACAGGGGGTGGAAAAACTGTTTTTT.

This sequence joins TRBV19 and TRBJ2-4; 7 bases fit TRBD1. The V segment lost 4 bases and the J segment 2 bases; nucleotides outside the gene matches: 2. Germline assignment: CDR1 LNHDA and CDR2 SQIVND (reference sequence). The CDR3 runs 14 residues. The CDR3: CASSKDRSKNIQYF. The CDR3 nucleotides are TGTGCCAGTAGTAAGGACAGGTCCAAAAACATTCAGTACTTC. The full variable domain, its missing parts supplied by reference TRBV19 and TRBJ2-4, is DGGITQSPKYLFRKEGQNVTLSCEQNLNHDAMYWYRQDPGQGLRLIYYSQIVNDFQKGDIAEGYSVSREKKESFPLTVTSAQKNPTAFYLCASSKDRSKNIQYFGAGTRLSVL.

The rearrangement links TRBV20-1 to TRBJ1-2, with D hard to call. From germline, CDR1 is DFQATT and CDR2 SNEGSKA (reference sequence). This CDR3 region has 14 residues. The V end lost 3 bases, the J end lost 3 bases, and 14 bases lay between the germline ends. The CDR3 DNA reads as TGCAGTGCTAGTGGTCGCCCCGGGGACTATGGCTACACCTTC. Translation: CSASGRPGDYGYTF.

The rearrangement links TRBV6-5 to TRBJ1-2; D remains ambiguous. Trimming pared 0 bases from V and 6 bases from J, leaving 11 bases between. CDR1 is MNHEY, CDR2 SVGAGI, per germline. This CDR3 has 14 amino acids. The CDR3 sequence: CASSYSPWGDGYTF. The DNA for the CDR3 is TGTGCCAGCAGTTACTCGCCTTGGGGAGATGGCTACACCTTC.

A word on this clone: Other nucleotide sequences in the sample specify the same CDR3. The chain uses TRBV5-1 and TRBJ1-4; weak D call: TRBD1 (5 bases). Germline V lookup: CDR1 SGHRS, CDR2 YFSETQ. V dropped 1 base and J dropped 0 bases, with 7 bases sitting between them. The CDR3 has 15 amino acids. CDR3 region: CASSLTGATNEKLFF. CDR3 in DNA: TGCGCCAGCAGCTTGACAGGCGCAACTAATGAAAAACTGTTTTTT.

This clone was recorded once. The chain joins TRBV5-4 to TRBJ2-2; maybe TRBD2 (5 bases). CDR3 length equals 13 residues. Germline CDR1 and CDR2: SGHNT and YYREEE (reference sequence). Trimming removed 3 bases at V and 8 bases at J, with 11 bases between. This CDR3 is CASSSAGVGELFF. DNA of the CDR3: TGTGCCAGCAGCTCAGCCGGGGTAGGGGAGCTGTTTTTT. The whole variable domain, remainder taken from reference TRBV5-4 and TRBJ2-2, is ETGVTQSPTHLIKTRGQQVTLRCSSQSGHNTVSWYQQALGQGPQFIFQYYREEENGRGNFPPRFSGLQFPNYSSELNVNALELDDSALYLCASSSAGVGELFFGEGSRLTVL.

Comment on this clone: Mismatch with germline at one junction end may stem from a read error. The CDR3 loop reads CASSQEWRGGVPWDF. CDR3 DNA: TGCGCCAGCAGCCAAGAATGGAGGGGCGGAGTTCCGTGGGACTTC. The V and J genes are TRBV4-1 and TRBJ2-7; D might be TRBD2 (6 bases). The CDR3 totals 15 residues. The germline CDR1 and CDR2 sequences are MGHRA and YSYEKL.

This rearrangement joins TRBV12-3 or TRBV12-4 to TRBJ1-1; D is undetermined. The CDR3 runs 13 residues. V was trimmed by 6 bases and J by 4 bases, leaving 12 bases between them. CDR3 loop: CASSLLWATEAFF. CDR3 sequence (DNA): TGTGCCAGCAGCCTACTCTGGGCCACTGAAGCTTTCTTT.

The genes are TRBV12-3 or TRBV12-4 and TRBJ1-2; TRBD1 aligns across 8 bases. J gave up 2 bases and V 7 bases, and 3 bases lay outside the gene matches. The CDR3 length is 13 residues. CDR3 region: CASIGQGNYGYTF. Here the CDR3 DNA reads TGTGCCAGCATCGGACAGGGAAACTATGGCTACACCTTC.

The chain combines TRBV11-3 with TRBJ2-5; D is uncertain. Trimming stripped 5 bases from V and 1 base from J, with 8 bases between. This CDR3 is 13 amino acids long. Germline V gene data show CDR1 as SGHNT and CDR2 as YENEEA. CDR3 sequence: CASSRVAQETQYF. The CDR3 region has the DNA TGTGCCAGCAGCCGCGTTGCCCAAGAGACCCAGTACTTC.

The chain employs TRBV6-2 or TRBV6-3 and TRBJ1-5; D not resolved. From germline, CDR1 is MNHEY and CDR2 SVGEGT. Trimming left V 5 bases short and J 0 bases short, with 17 bases between. The CDR3 covers 17 residues. The CDR3: CASSAPLRRPSNQPQHF. CDR3 nucleotides: TGTGCCAGCAGTGCCCCTTTGCGGAGGCCTAGCAATCAGCCCCAGCATTTT.

The V call is TRBV18, the J call TRBJ1-1, with a possible D match to TRBD1 (5 bases). From germline, CDR1 is KGHSH and CDR2 LQKENI. The CDR3 sequence is 17 residues long. V shed 3 bases and J shed 4 bases, with 21 bases lying between them. CDR3 protein: CASSPVSRQTTSTEAFF. The CDR3 DNA follows: TGTGCCAGCTCACCTGTATCTCGACAGACAACCAGCACTGAAGCTTTCTTT.

This chain links TRBV2 with TRBJ2-1; 7 positions agree with TRBD1. V was clipped by 7 bases and J by 0 bases; unmatched bases: 3. Germline loops: CDR1 SNHLY, CDR2 FYNNEI. The CDR3 extends over 14 amino acids. Written as DNA, the CDR3 is TGTGCCAGCAAACAGGGGAGCTCCTACAATGAGCAGTTCTTC. It is translated as CASKQGSSYNEQFF.

The count of this clone is one. DNA for the CDR3: TGTGCCACCAGCAGAGATCTGGAGCAGTACTTC. Translation gives CATSRDLEQYF. The chain carries TRBV15 and TRBJ2-7; D uncertain. The CDR3 has 11 amino acids. The ends were cut back, 0 bases at V and 7 bases at J, with 4 bases in the middle. Germline assignment: CDR1 LNHNV and CDR2 YYDKDF (reference sequence). Using reference TRBV15 and TRBJ2-7 for the parts outside the CDR3, the full variable domain is DAMVIQNPRYQVTQFGKPVTLSCSQTLNHNVMYWYQQKSSQAPKLLFHYYDKDFNNEADTPDNFQSRRPNTSFCFLDIRSPGLGDTAMYLCATSRDLEQYFGPGTRLTVT.

This chain links TRBV5-1 with TRBJ1-5, with 8 bases matching TRBD1. The CDR3 consists of 14 residues. Germline V lookup: CDR1 SGHRS, CDR2 YFSETQ. V gave up 1 base and J gave up 7 bases; unmatched junction bases: 4. CDR3 sequence: CASSLSGGGQPQHF. The CDR3 DNA reads as TGCGCCAGCAGCTTGTCAGGGGGCGGGCAGCCCCAGCATTTT.

In its sample, this clone was seen a few times. The chain links TRBV2 to TRBJ1-6; D possibly corresponds to TRBD1 (6 bases). This CDR3 spans 14 amino acids. Trimming removed 4 bases at V and 6 bases at J, with 10 bases between. CDR1 is SNHLY, CDR2 FYNNEI, per germline. The CDR3 nucleotides are TGTGCCAGCAGTGGGCAGGGGAGTAATTCACCCCTCCACTTT. Protein sequence: CASSGQGSNSPLHF.

The rearrangement uses TRBV15 and TRBJ2-3, with D perhaps matching TRBD2 (7 bases). V lost 0 bases to trimming and J lost 2 bases, with 15 bases between them. Germline values: CDR1 LNHNV, CDR2 YYDKDF (reference sequence). The CDR3 is 17 residues long. The CDR3 loop reads CATSRDIRGAFTDTQYF. The DNA for the CDR3 is TGTGCCACCAGCAGAGATATTCGGGGGGCGTTCACAGATACGCAGTATTTT.

The DNA for the CDR3 is TGTGCCAGCAGCCAAGTAGGTAGCGGAGTCTACAATGAGCAGTTCTTC. This translates into CASSQVGSGVYNEQFF. This rearrangement joins TRBV3-1 (or the pseudogene TRBV3-2) to TRBJ2-1; tentative D call: TRBD2 (6 bases). V was clipped by 1 base and J by 3 bases, with 13 bases between them. CDR1 and CDR2 from the germline V gene are LGHDT and YNNKEL (reference sequence). The CDR3 runs to 16 residues.

The V gene is TRBV11-3, the J gene TRBJ2-3; D might be TRBD2 (6 bases). The CDR3 has 12 residues. V was cut by 5 bases and J by 6 bases, with 9 bases left in between. Germline CDR1 SGHNT, CDR2 YENEEA. CDR3 bases: TGTGCCAGCAGCCGCCTAGCGGATACGCAGTATTTT. Encoded protein: CASSRLADTQYF. Supplemented by reference TRBV11-3 and TRBJ2-3, the full variable domain reads EAGVVQSPRYKIIEKKQPVAFWCNPISGHNTLYWYLQNLGQGPELLIRYENEEAVDDSQLPKDRFSAERLKGVDSTLKIQPAELGDSAVYLCASSRLADTQYFGPGTRLTVL.

The rearrangement links TRBV12-5 to TRBJ2-1, with 9 positions matching TRBD1. The germline CDR1 and CDR2 sequences are LGHNT and FRNRAP. The length of the CDR3 is 15 residues. The V segment lost 2 bases and the J segment 7 bases; nucleotides outside the gene matches: 6. DNA for the CDR3: TGTGCTAGTGGTTTGTGGGGGACAGGGTGGAATGAGCAGTTCTTC. This encodes CASGLWGTGWNEQFF.

The chain has TRBV19 and TRBJ1-1; D gene unclear. V dropped 9 bases and J dropped 5 bases, with 13 bases sitting between them. Germline CDR1 reads LNHDA; CDR2 reads SQIVND (reference sequence). The CDR3 has 12 residues. CDR3 sequence: CASGGGRTEAFF. CDR3 nucleotide sequence: TGTGCCAGCGGTGGTGGGAGAACTGAAGCTTTCTTT.

This sequence joins TRBV6-2 or TRBV6-3 and TRBJ2-6; perhaps TRBD1 as D (6 bases). From germline, CDR1 is MNHEY and CDR2 SVGEGT. CDR3 size: 19 residues. Trimming stripped 5 bases from V and 0 bases from J, with 20 bases between. DNA for the CDR3: TGTGCCAGCAGTGGATCACAGGGCCGTAAGAGCTCTGGGGCCAACGTCCTGACTTTC. Encoded protein: CASSGSQGRKSSGANVLTF.

The J gene is TRBJ2-7, the V gene TRBV19, with D possibly matching TRBD2 (5 bases). Between the trimmed V and J ends, which lost 3 bases and 3 bases, there was a span of 12 bases. CDR1 and CDR2 from the germline V gene are LNHDA and SQIVND (reference sequence). The CDR3 spans 14 residues. CDR3 bases: TGTGCCAGTAGTATCCGAGGGCATCTCTACGAGCAGTACTTC. As protein: CASSIRGHLYEQYF.

The chain employs TRBV5-4 and TRBJ2-7, with TRBD1 matching over 9 bases. Germline values: CDR1 SGHNT, CDR2 YYREEE (reference sequence). V was pared by 3 bases and J by 2 bases, with 0 bases of the junction left unmatched. The CDR3 is 13 amino acids. DNA of the CDR3: TGTGCCAGCAGCTGGGACAGGGCCTACGAGCAGTACTTC. This sequence encodes CASSWDRAYEQYF.

The J gene is TRBJ2-7, the V gene TRBV3-1 (or the pseudogene TRBV3-2); 10 positions agree with TRBD1. This CDR3 spans 15 amino acids. The ends lost 2 bases at V and 3 bases at J; junction bases unmatched: 4. Germline V gene data show CDR1 as LGHDT and CDR2 as YNNKEL (reference sequence). CDR3 loop: CASSQRDRGFYEQYF. The CDR3 DNA reads TGTGCCAGCAGCCAACGGGACAGGGGTTTCTACGAGCAGTACTTC.

This clone showed up just a few times. The sample carries other DNA sequences with the same CDR3. This chain links TRBV7-9 with TRBJ1-3, with 7 nucleotides matching TRBD1. This CDR3 contains 15 residues. J lost 4 bases, V lost 1 base, and 4 bases had no gene match. Per germline, CDR1 SEHNR and CDR2 FQNEAQ (reference sequence). Written as DNA, the CDR3 is TGTGCCAGCAGCTTAGGGACAGGCTCCGGAAACACCATATATTTT. Encoded protein: CASSLGTGSGNTIYF.

In DNA, the CDR3 is TGCGCCAGCAGCCAAGGGGTGACTAGCGGGAGGAGGACCGGGGAGCTGTTTTTT. It specifies CASSQGVTSGRRTGELFF. V is TRBV4-1 and J is TRBJ2-2; 13 bases line up with TRBD2. The CDR3 runs 18 residues. The V and J ends lost 1 base and 5 bases, in that order; junction bases with no gene match: 7. CDR1 MGHRA and CDR2 YSYEKL come from the germline V gene.

This sequence joins TRBV5-3 and TRBJ1-3; possible D gene TRBD1, 6 bases. TRBV5-3 is placed among ORFs of uncertain function. The CDR3 totals 14 residues. Trimming removed 0 bases at V and 9 bases at J, with 13 bases between. CDR3 in DNA: TGTGCCAGAAGCTTGGCGCAGCAGGGGTTCACCATATATTTT. It translates to CARSLAQQGFTIYF.

J is TRBJ1-1 and V is TRBV5-1; TRBD1 matches 7 bases. The CDR3 loop spans 13 amino acids. The germline gives CDR1 SGHRS, CDR2 YFSETQ. Trimming cost V 4 bases and J 1 base; bases outside gene matches: 1. The CDR3 spells CASSRTGNTEAFF. The CDR3 DNA is TGCGCCAGCAGCCGGACAGGGAACACTGAAGCTTTCTTT.

The chain uses TRBV6-2 or TRBV6-3 and TRBJ2-7, with TRBD1 as a possible D gene (5 bases). The CDR3 covers 16 residues. Germline V gives CDR1 MNHEY, CDR2 SVGEGT. Trimming cost V 4 bases and J 0 bases, with 16 bases left between them. In DNA form, the CDR3 reads TGTGCCAGCAGTTCCCCAGGGCCCGGCAGCTCCTACGAGCAGTACTTC. As protein: CASSSPGPGSSYEQYF.